Below, 17 T cell receptor beta chains from the same sample are listed, as sequenced in a study of blood T cell repertoires in COVID-19. The repertoire was sequenced with immunoSEQ multiplex PCR; TCRdb's copy has only in-frame clones and lacks some. The sample has more than 110,000 clones, around 79% seen once; the top ten hold approximately 3.6%. Material: peripheral blood. The receptors originated from a man aged 60 to 69 with acute or convalescent COVID-19.

The chain carries TRBV7-9 and TRBJ1-3, with a weak D call TRBD1 (6 bases). V dropped 4 bases and J dropped 0 bases, with 13 bases sitting between them. The V gene's germline CDR1 is SEHNR and CDR2 FQNEAQ (reference sequence). The CDR3 covers 16 residues. The CDR3 loop reads CASSSLGQTSGNTIYF. The CDR3 region has the DNA TGTGCCAGCAGCTCCTTAGGACAGACCTCTGGAAACACCATATATTTT.

This chain uses TRBV27 with TRBJ1-2; weak D call: TRBD1 (5 bases). Looked up from germline, CDR1 is MNHEY and CDR2 is SMNVEV (reference sequence). With 7 bases removed from V and 7 bases from J, the gap between germline ends came to 19 bases. The CDR3 runs 14 residues. The CDR3 is CASKPGRTHSGYTF. Written as DNA, the CDR3 is TGTGCCAGCAAGCCAGGGCGGACCCACTCTGGCTACACCTTC.

This clone came up once. The chain uses TRBV11-2 and TRBJ2-3; tentatively, D is TRBD1 (5 bases). Germline values: CDR1 SGHAT, CDR2 FQNNGV. This CDR3 is built from 15 residues. With 1 base removed from V and 3 bases from J, the gap between germline ends came to 11 bases. The CDR3, as DNA: TGTGCCAGCAGCTTAGTAGGGCAGGGAACAGATACGCAGTATTTT. Protein product: CASSLVGQGTDTQYF.

The chain recombines TRBV24-1 with TRBJ1-5; TRBD1 matches at 9 bases. This CDR3 has 14 residues. Per the germline V gene, CDR1 is KGHDR and CDR2 is SFDVKD. V lost 5 bases to trimming and J lost 2 bases; unmatched junction nucleotides: 0. The CDR3 sequence is CATSGQGGNQPQHF. The CDR3 region has the DNA TGTGCCACCAGTGGACAGGGGGGCAATCAGCCCCAGCATTTT.

This chain joins TRBV6-5 and TRBJ2-7; maybe TRBD1 (5 bases). Germline-derived CDR1 and CDR2 are MNHEY and SVGAGI. This CDR3 region has 14 residues. V lost 9 bases and J lost 6, with 21 bases in between. The DNA for the CDR3 is TGTGCCAGGAATCCTATCGAGCAGGGCGCCGAGCAGTACTTC. Translated, it gives CARNPIEQGAEQYF.

This clone occurred a few times. V gene TRBV7-2 combines with J gene TRBJ2-2, with D perhaps matching TRBD1 (6 bases). Germline CDR1 is SGHTA and CDR2 is FQGNSA. Between the trimmed V and J ends, which lost 2 bases and 8 bases, there was a span of 12 bases. CDR3 length equals 14 residues. CDR3: CASSLQGRTGELFF. The DNA for the CDR3 is TGTGCCAGCAGCTTACAGGGGCGAACAGGGGAGCTGTTTTTT.

The V and J genes are TRBV20-1 and TRBJ1-1; weak D call: TRBD1 (5 bases). Germline V gives CDR1 DFQATT, CDR2 SNEGSKA (reference sequence). Between the trimmed V and J ends, which lost 3 bases and 6 bases, there was a span of 8 bases. This CDR3 is 11 amino acids long. CDR3 loop: CSARDMAEAFF. In DNA, the CDR3 is TGCAGTGCTAGGGACATGGCTGAAGCTTTCTTT.

DNA for the CDR3: TGTGCCAGCAGCCAAGGCCTGGGGGGACAGGGCTCGGGCACCGGGGAGCTGTTTTTT. It encodes CASSQGLGGQGSGTGELFF. The chain uses TRBV3-1 (or the pseudogene TRBV3-2) and TRBJ2-2; 9 bases align to TRBD1. V was pared by 1 base and J by 4 bases, with 13 bases of the junction left unmatched. The CDR3 totals 19 residues. Germline CDR1 is LGHDT and CDR2 is YNNKEL (reference sequence).

The chain recombines TRBV14 with TRBJ1-2; 10 bases line up with TRBD1. The V gene end was trimmed by 4 bases and the J gene end by 5 bases; junction bases not matched to a gene: 10. This CDR3 spans 16 amino acids. Germline assignment: CDR1 SGHDN and CDR2 FVKESK. CDR3 nucleotides: TGTGCCAGCAGCCCTACTGGACAGGGGGATTCGTATGGCTACACCTTC. Protein product: CASSPTGQGDSYGYTF.

Written as DNA, the CDR3 is TGTGCCAGCAGCTTAATGCTAGGCTCCTCGGTATATAGCACAGATACGCAGTATTTT. This encodes CASSLMLGSSVYSTDTQYF. The chain employs TRBV7-9 and TRBJ2-3; no clear D. CDR3 length: 19 residues. Looked up from germline, CDR1 is SEHNR and CDR2 is FQNEAQ (reference sequence). Trimming shortened V by 2 bases and J by 0 bases, and 21 bases separated the two germline ends. The variable domain in full, with the rest retrieved from reference TRBV7-9 and TRBJ2-3, is DTGVSQNPRHKITKRGQNVTFRCDPISEHNRLYWYRQTLGQGPEFLTYFQNEAQLEKSRLLSDRFSAERPKGSFSTLEIQRTEQGDSAMYLCASSLMLGSSVYSTDTQYFGPGTRLTVL.

This clone appeared once. This chain joins TRBV2 and TRBJ2-2, with TRBD2 matching over 7 bases. The CDR3 sequence is 14 residues long. Trimming at V came to 6 bases and at J to 4 bases, leaving 5 bases not matched to a gene. In germline, CDR1 is SNHLY, CDR2 FYNNEI. The chain's CDR3 is CASRTGGGTGELFF. As DNA, the CDR3 is TGTGCCAGCAGGACTGGGGGGGGCACCGGGGAGCTGTTTTTT.

In nucleotides, the CDR3 is TGTGCCAGCAGCTTACTCGGAGCCAAAGATGAGCAGTTCTTC. Translating it yields CASSLLGAKDEQFF. The chain uses TRBV7-8 and TRBJ2-1; D remains unclear. V lost 2 bases and J lost 8, with 13 bases in between. The CDR3 has 14 amino acids. The germline gives CDR1 SGHVS, CDR2 FQNEAQ.

As regards this clone: Other DNA sequences within the sample encode an identical CDR3. The chain links TRBV6-2 or TRBV6-3 to TRBJ1-2; perhaps TRBD1 as D (6 bases). Germline-derived CDR1 and CDR2 are MNHEY and SVGEGT. The CDR3 has 12 amino acids. Trimming took 2 bases from V and 11 from J, leaving 12 bases between them. This CDR3 reads CASSYAGRGYTF. The CDR3 bases are TGTGCCAGCAGTTACGCCGGAAGGGGGTACACCTTC.

The chain's CDR3 is CASSFLASSYNEQFF. The CDR3 nucleotides are TGTGCCAGCAGCTTCCTAGCGAGCTCCTACAATGAGCAGTTCTTC. The J gene is TRBJ2-1, the V gene TRBV6-6; TRBD2 might be the D (6 bases). V was clipped by 6 bases and J by 0 bases, with 12 bases between them. The germline V gene encodes CDR1 MNHNY and CDR2 SVGAGI (reference sequence). The CDR3 is 15 amino acids.

This chain joins TRBV9 and TRBJ1-2, with D possibly TRBD1 on 6 matching bases. Trimming left V 3 bases short and J 5 bases short, with 20 bases between. The CDR3 runs 16 residues. Germline CDR1 is SGDLS and CDR2 is YYNGEE. The CDR3 protein is CASSGPRTAQRYGYTF. The CDR3 nucleotides are TGTGCCAGCAGCGGGCCTCGGACAGCCCAAAGATATGGCTACACCTTC.

The chain carries TRBV30 and TRBJ1-4; 9 nucleotides agree with TRBD1. This CDR3 comprises 15 residues. Germline-derived CDR1 and CDR2 are GTSNPN and SVGIG (reference sequence). V trimming: 2 bases; J trimming: 8 bases; junction bases outside the gene matches: 9. CDR3 region: CAWSLGGTGSEKLFF. CDR3 in DNA: TGTGCCTGGAGTTTGGGCGGGACAGGGTCCGAAAAACTGTTTTTT.

The chain combines TRBV19 with TRBJ2-2, with 13 bases lining up with TRBD2. The CDR3 runs 15 residues. Germline V lookup: CDR1 LNHDA, CDR2 SQIVND (reference sequence). With 6 bases clipped from V and 3 bases from J, the junction kept 1 base outside the gene matches. The CDR3 region has the DNA TGTGCCAGTAGGGGACTAGCGGGACACACCGGGGAGCTGTTTTTT. It specifies CASRGLAGHTGELFF.